This T cell receptor (beta chain) was recorded in a study of T cells after yellow fever vaccination (dated by TCRdb to about 2019). Study-wide context: The SMART-Seq v4 Ultra Low Input RNA kit was used to prepare libraries from fractions with low cell numbers. Two healthy male donors, one aged 18 to 29 and one aged 30 to 40 years, made up the cohort. Blood was collected at multiple timepoints before and after primary and secondary immunization, and bulk PBMC replicates and cell subsets were isolated. To follow T-cell clones before and after both primary and booster YFV17D yellow fever vaccination, bulk TCR alpha and beta repertoires underwent longitudinal sequencing. Beyond this particular receptor, the publication reports: Computational filtering was required because FACS-sorted repertoires could contain abundant contaminating clonotypes from the bulk population. A small fraction of clonotypes showed up in both the CD4 and CD8 compartments, probably as a result of convergent recombination. Because only two donors were included in the study, the extent to which the findings can be generalized is limited. After the booster, most clones that had expanded after primary vaccination were detected again (nearly 98% of CD4 and over 75% of CD8), suggesting broad maintenance of memory. The secondary T-cell response was weaker than the primary response but faster, peaking on day 5 instead of day 15.

For this clonotype: The antigen it recognizes is unknown. Base qualities were left out, and no much larger clone turns up one base away.

Sequencing used an Illumina NovaSeq 6000. TCR cDNA was made using 5'RACE template switching, a step that added a universal primer site and unique molecular identifiers. cDNA synthesis was primed from both the TCR alpha and TCR beta constant segments. Library amplification involved two PCR steps, and the second step added sample barcodes and sequencing adapters. Libraries were sequenced on Illumina HiSeq 2500 (2x100 bp) or NovaSeq (2x150 bp). From the authors' description of their analysis: Demultiplexing of reads and collapsing into UMI consensus sequences were performed with MIGEC, and V(D)J alignment was carried out with MiXCR. Using edgeR on replicate PBMC samples, clonotypes were called vaccine-responding if FDR was below 0.01 and the log2 fold change was above 5 up to day 15. Bulk clonotypes were assigned CD4 or CD8 identity according to which sequenced CD4 or CD8 repertoire held them at higher abundance. The public reads were quality trimmed at Q25 with fastp and then assembled into clones with MiXCR by TCRdb, keeping productive beta chains. Rows are unified per CDR3 protein, each entry keeping the most common DNA and genes. The V and J calls, along with clone size, are taken from TCRdb and not from the paper's own processing. The sample yields some 120,000 distinct CDR3 sequences; roughly 8.2% were counted once. The ten most abundant clones make up approximately 39% of the sample.

V drops 1 base and J drops 5 bases, leaving 13 bases in between. Spanning cysteine to phenylalanine, the CDR3 consists of 15 amino acids. CDR3 DNA is the only sequence kept; it has 45 bases, read in frame from the first base. CDR1 and CDR2 are drawn from the germline V gene: MNHEY, SVGAGI. The intended sense of this specimen's treatment or condition label: live attenuated yellow fever vaccine strain. PBMCs were isolated from peripheral blood using a standard Ficoll-Paque protocol. CD4 and CD8 T-cell fractions were isolated with Dynabeads CD4 and CD8 positive selection kits. TriZol was used to extract RNA from bulk PBMCs, from CD4 and CD8 fractions, and from dextramer-positive and dextramer-negative fractions.

This receptor was taken from a man between 18 and 35 years old who received the YFV17D yellow fever vaccine. The chain is made from TRBV6-5 and TRBJ2-3; the D call could be TRBD1 or TRBD2, with each sharing 6 bases. This sample comprised CD8+ T cells sorted from PBMCs, obtained on the day of the yellow fever booster vaccination. The encoded CDR3 is CASSYFSGAVDTQYF. The DNA reads TGTGCCAGCAGTTACTTCTCGGGGGCTGTAGATACGCAGTATTTT.